The source of this T cell receptor beta chain is a study of Graves' ophthalmopathy and Graves' hyperthyroidism listed by TCRdb under 2018. Concerning the study at large: Peripheral blood was collected before any treatment was given, at the time of initial diagnosis. The study used signatures of the TCR beta repertoire to tell Graves' ophthalmopathy apart from Graves' hyperthyroidism and to predict which patients would progress to ophthalmopathy. In total, around 130 blood samples were TCR-sequenced: 43 ophthalmopathy, some 75 hyperthyroidism and around 17 hyperthyroidism-to-ophthalmopathy patients. To explore V-J signatures distinguishing ophthalmopathy from hyperthyroidism, a discovery set of 100 or so patients (roughly 45 ophthalmopathy, 57 stable hyperthyroidism) was enrolled. For independent validation, a separate cohort was made up of 18 hyperthyroidism patients plus 17 patients who later progressed from hyperthyroidism to ophthalmopathy. T-cell repertoires of thyroid tissue and blood were compared in six or seven hyperthyroidism patients. Following sampling, methimazole starting at 30 mg daily was administered to hyperthyroidism patients, and high-dose intravenous methylprednisolone was administered to ophthalmopathy patients. The 95 to 100 discovery patients were divided at random into training and test sets in a 7:3 ratio. Results the study describes overall, beyond this receptor: The 13-signature model separated ophthalmopathy from stable hyperthyroidism with roughly 88% sensitivity and 81.08% specificity in cross-validation, and 80%/75% in the test set. In validation, the model predicted ophthalmopathy progression with about 64% sensitivity and 72% to 80% specificity; roughly 11 predicted patients were CT-confirmed with GO in a median of around 6.5 months. Sample size was not statistically predetermined, and group allocation was not concealed from the investigators. Most expanded thyroid clonotypes with frequency above 0.001 were also detected in blood, suggesting blood repertoires may reflect the thyroid immune response.

Stable hyperthyroidism was defined as no progression to ophthalmopathy within 18 months of follow-up. Patients with hyperthyroidism were aged 18 to 65 years, had been newly diagnosed, and had a disease duration of less than 2 months. Patients with other autoimmune diseases, uncontrolled infections, pregnancy or lactation were excluded. Clinical symptoms, serum thyroxine, TRAb, thyroid ultrasound and orbital computed tomography were used for diagnosis. Ficoll-Paque density gradient centrifugation was used to isolate PBMCs from 9.5 to 10 ml of fresh peripheral blood. Trizol reagent was used to extract the total RNA, and its quality was then checked on an Agilent 2100 Bioanalyzer. For repertoire sequencing, TCR beta CDR3 regions were amplified from RNA transcripts. HTBI primers and the Qiagen OneStep RT-PCR kit were used in a first-round RT-PCR, which was followed by a second-round multiplex PCR, size selection and purification. Libraries were sequenced on an Illumina HiSeq2000 using paired-end 100 bp reads. The study's processing was this. Reads were processed with SOAPnuke, discarding reads with adapters, uncalled bases, mean Phred below 15, or no exact constant-primer or identifier match. COPE v1.2.5 was used to merge high-quality paired reads. Clonotypes were defined as unique nucleotide sequences and were aligned to IMGT TRB V, D and J references using MiTCR v1.1. Only V-J combinations with frequency above 0.0001 were analysed, covering approximately 99% of repertoires. A TCR clonal expansion and chaos score per V-J combination was defined as the ratio of F50 clonal expansion to chaos observed in the TCRdist matrix. Welch's t-statistics and random forest were used to narrow the features down to around 13 V-J combinations, which were then fed into a naive Bayes classifier. The Morisita-Horn index was used to measure how similar the thyroid and blood repertoires were. TCRdb reanalyzed the raw reads on its own, using fastp at Q25 for trimming and MiXCR for clone calling, and kept in-frame beta chains. Rows with a matching CDR3 protein are joined into one entry that keeps the most common DNA and genes. TCRdb, not the authors, supplied the V and J calls. The sample table holds about 420,000 distinct CDR3 sequences, of which roughly 21% were seen once. The top ten clones comprise 2.5% to 3.5% of the sample.

Notes on this clonotype: Its antigen has not been determined. No quality values exist for individual bases; no much larger clone is one base distant.

V gives up 6 bases and J gives up 4 bases, and the segment between their germline ends measures 15 bases. Measured from the cysteine to the phenylalanine, the CDR3 is 14 residues long. This entry keeps only the CDR3 DNA: 42 bases, framed from base 1. The chain links TRBV12-3 or TRBV12-4 with TRBJ1-2; the D gene remains uncertain. The sample taken for sequencing was peripheral blood. The sequence came from a woman younger than 30 with stable Graves' hyperthyroidism. Donor details come from another sample of the same person, matched by shared clones. The bases are TGTGCCAGCAGAAAACAAGATCCCAGCTATGGCTACACCTTC. It is translated as CASRKQDPSYGYTF.